This TCR beta chain is drawn from a study of shared clonotypes between healthy human individuals. Findings of the study overall: An effect of sequencing depth on clonotype sharing among donors was expected. Rarefaction curves obtained for sorted subsets showed sequencing incomplete despite large depth.

Original processing methods: Sequence data from immunoSEQ were junction-only and lacked quality scores; consequently, filtering differed. Produced via immunoSEQ multiplex PCR; TCRdb's table is partial and in-frame only. For V, J and clone size, that table is used; D and trimming come from the DNA. The sample comprises roughly 2.6 million clones, more than 90% of which are singletons, and roughly 0.13% rests with the top ten. The germline V and J ends were trimmed by 2 bases and 7 bases, with 9 bases remaining between them. The CDR3 is 13 residues long. Germline V lookup: CDR1 SGHDT, CDR2 YYEEEE. This clone appeared a single time. Its cognate antigen is unknown.

This TCR derives from a man younger than 30 in good health. V is TRBV5-6 and J is TRBJ2-2, with D unclear. The sequencing sample was made of naive CD4+ T cells sorted from blood. Subset noted: CD45RA+ positively selected. CDR3 bases: TGTGCCAGCAGCTTTACCTGGAACGGGGAGCTGTTTTTT. Translated, it gives CASSFTWNGELFF. The full variable domain, rest sourced from reference TRBV5-6 and TRBJ2-2, is DAGVTQSPTHLIKTRGQQVTLRCSPKSGHDTVSWYQQALGQGPQFIFQYYEEEERQRGNFPDRFSGHQFPNYSSELNVNALLLGDSALYLCASSFTWNGELFFGEGSRLTVL.